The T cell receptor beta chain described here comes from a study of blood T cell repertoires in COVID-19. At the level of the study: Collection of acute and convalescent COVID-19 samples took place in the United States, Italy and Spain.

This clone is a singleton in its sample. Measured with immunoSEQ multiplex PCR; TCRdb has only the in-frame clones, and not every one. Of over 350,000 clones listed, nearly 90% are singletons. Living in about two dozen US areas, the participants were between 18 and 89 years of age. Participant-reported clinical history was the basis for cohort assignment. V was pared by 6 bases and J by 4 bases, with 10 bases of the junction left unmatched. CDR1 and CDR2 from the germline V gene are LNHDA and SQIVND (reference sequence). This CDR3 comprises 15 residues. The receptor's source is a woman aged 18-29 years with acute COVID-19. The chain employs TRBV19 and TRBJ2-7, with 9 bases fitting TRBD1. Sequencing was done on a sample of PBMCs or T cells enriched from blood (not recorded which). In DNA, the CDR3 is TGTGCCAGTAGCACCGGGACAGGGAGGGTATACGAGCAGTACTTC. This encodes CASSTGTGRVYEQYF.